The 14 T cell receptor beta chains reported below all come from one sample, sequenced in a study of T cell repertoires in cytomegalovirus infection. TCRdb reprocessed the reads with MiXCR, giving one entry per CDR3 protein. The sample has fewer than 650,000 distinct CDR3 sequences, roughly 42% seen once. Their cognate antigens are unknown. The source was cultured PBMCs, collected from culture after CMV antigen stimulation. These receptors were obtained from a human donor in good health (CMV status not recorded). Some clones in this sample may be carry-over from other donors' samples.

This CDR3 reads CASTQGRGSTYEQYF. CDR3 nucleotides: TGTGCCAGCACCCAAGGGCGGGGGAGCACATACGAGCAGTACTTC. The rearrangement uses TRBV7-9 and TRBJ2-7; 7 nucleotides line up with TRBD2. CDR1 and CDR2 (germline): SEHNR, FQNEAQ (reference sequence). This CDR3 region has 15 residues. V dropped 7 bases and J dropped 4; count of bases not matched to a gene: 13.

This chain links TRBV4-2 with TRBJ2-5; possibly TRBD1 for D (7 bases). V gave up 1 base and J gave up 4 bases, with 13 bases separating them. The V gene's germline CDR1 is LGHNA and CDR2 YNFKEQ. CDR3 length: 15 residues. CDR3 nucleotide sequence: TGTGCCAGCAGCCAAGGAAACAGGGGAGGAGAGACCCAGTACTTC. This codes for CASSQGNRGGETQYF.

This clonotype was recorded at least ten times. CDR3 sequence (DNA): TGTGCCAGCAGCTTAACGCGGGGGGGCCATTACGAGCAGTACTTC. Protein sequence: CASSLTRGGHYEQYF. This chain uses TRBV7-2 with TRBJ2-7, with 9 nucleotides matching TRBD2. The CDR3 contains 15 residues. Germline lookup yields CDR1 SGHTA and CDR2 FQGNSA. The junction had 6 bases not matched to a gene; V was cut back by 2 bases and J by 4 bases.

The chain joins TRBV6-5 to TRBJ2-5; tentatively, D is TRBD1 (6 bases). Trimming took 6 bases from V and 0 from J, leaving 14 bases between them. The CDR3 runs to 15 residues. From germline, CDR1 is MNHEY and CDR2 SVGAGI. For the CDR3, the DNA is TGTGCCAGCAGAACGGGACAATTCGACCAAGAGACCCAGTACTTC. It codes for CASRTGQFDQETQYF.

This clonotype was seen only a few times. This chain uses TRBV11-3 with TRBJ2-2, with D possibly matching TRBD1 (6 bases). CDR1 is SGHNT, CDR2 YENEEA, per germline. Trimming pared 8 bases from V and 4 bases from J, leaving 17 bases between. The CDR3 is made up of 15 amino acids. The CDR3 spells CASSANRVGTGELFF. CDR3 nucleotides: TGTGCCAGCTCAGCAAACAGGGTGGGCACCGGGGAGCTGTTTTTT.

V gene TRBV7-2 combines with J gene TRBJ1-1, with 7 bases lining up with TRBD1. Per the germline V gene, CDR1 is SGHTA and CDR2 is FQGNSA. The CDR3 contains 17 residues. J lost 0 bases, V lost 6 bases, and 13 bases had no gene match. CDR3 nucleotides: TGTGCCAGCAGGACCGGGACAGCACGGGCCATGAACACTGAAGCTTTCTTT. Amino acids: CASRTGTARAMNTEAFF.

This rearrangement joins TRBV19 to TRBJ2-6; no definite D call. CDR1 LNHDA and CDR2 SQIVND come from the germline V gene (reference sequence). The CDR3 is 14 amino acids. V was shortened by 3 bases and J by 1 base, with 4 bases between the two germline ends. CDR3 protein: CASSIGSGANVLTF. CDR3 nucleotide sequence: TGTGCCAGTAGTATCGGGTCTGGGGCCAACGTCCTGACTTTC.

Remarks on this clonotype: A read error may account for a junction end that differs from germline. The chain couples TRBV6-1 to TRBJ1-1, with a tentative D call TRBD1 (5 bases). CDR1 is MNHNS, CDR2 SASEGT, per germline. The CDR3 spans 15 residues. The CDR3 DNA reads as TGTGCCAGCCGGGAAGACGCTCCTGGCGCAGGGCCTCCGTCATTT. Its protein is CASREDAPGAGPPSF.

There are a few counts of this clonotype. The rearrangement uses TRBV7-6 and TRBJ2-3; TRBD1 matches at 9 bases. This CDR3 region has 15 residues. V shed 6 bases and J 4 bases; nucleotides not matched to a gene: 8. Germline V CDR1 and CDR2: SGHVS, FNYEAQ. The CDR3 loop reads CASRHGQGIADTQYF. The CDR3, as DNA: TGTGCCAGCAGGCATGGACAGGGGATCGCAGATACGCAGTATTTT.

Only a few counts were recorded for this clonotype. This rearrangement joins TRBV2 to TRBJ2-3; D possibly uses TRBD1 or TRBD2 (6 bases each). Trimming cost V 2 bases and J 6 bases, with 24 bases left between them. CDR3 length equals 18 residues. Germline V CDR1 and CDR2: SNHLY, FYNNEI. CDR3 DNA: TGTGCCAGCAGTGAATTCGTAGACGGGAGCTCGGGACATGATACGCAGTATTTT. The encoded protein is CASSEFVDGSSGHDTQYF.

The sample holds a few counts of this clonotype. The J gene is TRBJ2-3, the V gene TRBV12-3 or TRBV12-4, with D hard to call. The V and J ends lost 8 bases and 3 bases respectively, with 9 bases between them. The CDR3 covers 12 residues. The CDR3 DNA is TGTGCCAGCGGCCCCCGGACAGATACGCAGTATTTT. Encoded protein: CASGPRTDTQYF.

Comment on this clonotype: A much larger clonotype is one base distant, so this may be a read error. The chain combines TRBV7-2 with TRBJ2-7; D unclear. CDR1 and CDR2 from the germline V gene are SGHTA and FQGNSA. This CDR3 spans 12 amino acids. In nucleotides, the CDR3 is TGTGGCAGCAGCTACGGGCGGACCGAGCAGTACTTC. Protein sequence: CGSSYGRTEQYF.

The chain uses TRBV5-6 and TRBJ2-1; 13 bases agree with TRBD2. Trimming at V came to 4 bases and at J to 4 bases, leaving 5 bases not matched to a gene. CDR1 is SGHDT and CDR2 is YYEEEE in the germline V gene. CDR3 length equals 16 residues. The DNA of the CDR3 is TGTGCCAGCAGCCCGGGACTAGCGGGGATGTACAATGAGCAGTTCTTC. This encodes CASSPGLAGMYNEQFF.

In this sample, this clonotype turned up a few times. This chain joins TRBV7-2 and TRBJ2-7; maybe TRBD1 (6 bases). The V end lost 1 base, the J end lost 0 bases, and 13 bases lay between the germline ends. The CDR3 extends over 16 amino acids. Germline lookup yields CDR1 SGHTA and CDR2 FQGNSA. In DNA, the CDR3 is TGTGCCAGCAGCTTAGTCCCAGGGGAACCCTCCTACGAGCAGTACTTC. As protein: CASSLVPGEPSYEQYF.